A single sample is the source of the 28 T cell receptor beta chains below, sequenced in a study of T cells after yellow fever vaccination. TCRdb ran MiXCR on the 5' RACE reads and lists one entry per CDR3 protein. The table lists 300,000 to 400,000 distinct CDR3 sequences, 3.5% to 4.5% of them singletons. The input for sequencing was PBMCs, taken 5 days after the yellow fever booster vaccination. These receptors originate from a man between 18 and 29 years old who received the YFV17D yellow fever vaccine.

This clonotype came up many times. This rearrangement joins TRBV7-2 to TRBJ1-1; no definite D call. In germline, CDR1 is SGHTA, CDR2 FQGNSA. Trimming pared 4 bases from V and 5 bases from J, leaving 17 bases between. The CDR3 is made up of 15 amino acids. This CDR3 is CASSSNLPGWTEAFF. CDR3 nucleotide sequence: TGTGCCAGCAGCTCGAACCTCCCGGGTTGGACTGAAGCTTTCTTT.

This clonotype occurred many times. The V and J genes are TRBV7-8 and TRBJ2-5; D is unclear. V lost 1 base and J lost 5, with 8 bases in between. CDR1 SGHVS and CDR2 FQNEAQ come from the germline V gene. The CDR3 runs to 13 residues. CDR3 bases: TGTGCCAGCAGCTTAGGTCGTAGGGAGACCCAGTACTTC. It encodes CASSLGRRETQYF.

The chain joins TRBV20-1 to TRBJ2-7; tentative D call: TRBD1 (7 bases). V was cut by 3 bases and J by 2 bases, with 23 bases left in between. This CDR3 region has 17 residues. Germline V gene data show CDR1 as DFQATT and CDR2 as SNEGSKA (reference sequence). The CDR3 loop is CSARGTADQRAPYEQYF. Written as DNA, the CDR3 is TGCAGTGCTAGGGGGACAGCAGACCAGCGGGCGCCCTACGAGCAGTACTTC.

This chain links TRBV28 with TRBJ1-2; D gene uncertain. Germline CDR1 is MDHEN and CDR2 is SYDVKM. V dropped 0 bases and J dropped 1 base, with 12 bases sitting between them. The length of the CDR3 is 16 residues. CDR3 DNA: TGTGCCAGCAGTTTATGGGACGGGGAGTATAACTATGGCTACACCTTC. Its translation is CASSLWDGEYNYGYTF.

The chain employs TRBV12-3 or TRBV12-4 and TRBJ1-2, with D tentatively TRBD1 (6 bases). V was pared by 3 bases and J by 8 bases, with 16 bases between. The CDR3 is 14 residues long. The DNA for the CDR3 is TGTGCCAGCAGTTTTCTCATCAGGGGAGGAGGCTACACCTTC. Translating it yields CASSFLIRGGGYTF.

CDR3 residues: CASSGGQGDQETQYF. The CDR3 coding sequence is TGTGCCAGCAGCGGGGGACAGGGTGACCAAGAGACCCAGTACTTC. The chain joins TRBV5-4 to TRBJ2-5; 9 nucleotides match TRBD1. CDR3 length: 15 residues. V shed 4 bases and J 0 bases; nucleotides not matched to a gene: 4. Per the germline V gene, CDR1 is SGHNT and CDR2 is YYREEE (reference sequence). Full variable domain (remainder filled in from reference TRBV5-4 and TRBJ2-5): ETGVTQSPTHLIKTRGQQVTLRCSSQSGHNTVSWYQQALGQGPQFIFQYYREEENGRGNFPPRFSGLQFPNYSSELNVNALELDDSALYLCASSGGQGDQETQYFGPGTRLLVL.

The sample holds a few counts of this clonotype. This sequence joins TRBV12-3 or TRBV12-4 and TRBJ1-1, with D perhaps matching TRBD1 (5 bases). CDR3 length equals 15 residues. V dropped 3 bases and J dropped 1 base, with 12 bases sitting between them. The CDR3 sequence: CASSFRLGGNTEAFF. The CDR3 DNA is TGTGCCAGCAGTTTCAGGCTTGGGGGGAACACTGAAGCTTTCTTT.

This clonotype turned up a few times. This rearrangement joins TRBV7-9 to TRBJ2-1; D is uncertain. There are 11 residues in the CDR3. CDR1 is SEHNR and CDR2 is FQNEAQ in the germline V gene (reference sequence). Trimming took off 6 bases at V and 5 bases at J, with 5 bases between the two ends. CDR3 in DNA: TGTGCCAGCAGGTCAAACAATGAGCAGTTCTTC. As protein: CASRSNNEQFF.

This clonotype was picked up a small number of times. The chain uses TRBV12-3 or TRBV12-4 and TRBJ2-5, with 8 bases fitting TRBD1. The CDR3 has 14 residues. The V gene end was trimmed by 6 bases and the J gene end by 5 bases; junction bases not matched to a gene: 8. CDR3 residues: CASSFGTGDETQYF. CDR3 sequence (DNA): TGTGCCAGCAGCTTCGGGACAGGCGACGAGACCCAGTACTTC.

This clonotype came up many times. The chain couples TRBV11-2 to TRBJ1-6; tentatively, D is TRBD1 (6 bases). Germline V gene lookup returns CDR1 SGHAT and CDR2 FQNNGV. V was cut by 6 bases and J by 6 bases, with 18 bases left in between. The length of the CDR3 is 16 residues. The CDR3 sequence is CASRITPRGLNSPLHF. Written as DNA, the CDR3 is TGTGCCAGCAGAATTACCCCCAGGGGTCTTAATTCACCCCTCCACTTT. Looking up the rest from reference TRBV11-2 and TRBJ1-6 gives the full variable domain: EAGVAQSPRYKIIEKRQSVAFWCNPISGHATLYWYQQILGQGPKLLIQFQNNGVVDDSQLPKDRFSAERLKGVDSTLKIQPAKLEDSAVYLCASRITPRGLNSPLHFGNGTRLTVT.

This clonotype was recorded many times. The chain links TRBV7-2 to TRBJ2-5; a possible D gene is TRBD1 (6 bases). The germline V gene encodes CDR1 SGHTA and CDR2 FQGNSA. V was pared by 1 base and J by 6 bases, with 18 bases between. This CDR3 is built from 16 residues. CDR3 DNA: TGTGCCAGCAGCTTAGGAGGTGGGGGCCCGTGGAAGACCCAGTACTTC. Residues: CASSLGGGGPWKTQYF.

This clonotype was seen only a few times. The chain carries TRBV12-3 or TRBV12-4 and TRBJ2-5, with D possibly matching TRBD2 (5 bases). CDR3 length: 15 amino acids. The V end lost 6 bases, the J end lost 6 bases, and 20 bases lay between the germline ends. CDR3 nucleotides: TGTGCCAGCAGCCGCTCGGGGTTGGGCCGGAAGACCCAGTACTTC. Amino acid sequence: CASSRSGLGRKTQYF.

This clonotype has a count of ten or more. V is TRBV6-5 and J is TRBJ1-2; D uncertain. The V end lost 5 bases, the J end lost 2 bases, and 12 bases lay between the germline ends. Looked up from germline, CDR1 is MNHEY and CDR2 is SVGAGI. The CDR3 extends over 14 amino acids. The CDR3 nucleotides read TGTGCCAGCAGTACGAATGTGGGGAACTATGGCTACACCTTC. This translates into CASSTNVGNYGYTF.

The chain links TRBV20-1 to TRBJ2-1; 10 positions agree with TRBD2. Unmatched junction bases numbered 14, after V lost 0 bases and J lost 9 bases. CDR1 DFQATT and CDR2 SNEGSKA come from the germline V gene (reference sequence). The CDR3 is made up of 17 amino acids. The CDR3 nucleotides read TGCAGTGCTAGAGATTACCTTAGGCTAGCGGGGGTTGGTGAGCAGTTCTTC. This encodes CSARDYLRLAGVGEQFF.

This clonotype occurred many times. The rearrangement uses TRBV6-2 or TRBV6-3 and TRBJ1-5; 8 nucleotides agree with TRBD1. CDR1 is MNHEY and CDR2 is SVGEGT in the germline V gene. This CDR3 contains 13 residues. V gave up 6 bases and J gave up 7 bases; unmatched junction bases: 5. DNA of the CDR3: TGTGCCAGCAGCGGACAGGGAATACAGCCCCAGCATTTT. Residues: CASSGQGIQPQHF.

This chain joins TRBV7-2 and TRBJ2-3; D is possibly TRBD1 or TRBD2 (6 bases each). V was pared by 5 bases and J by 2 bases, with 14 bases between. Germline loops: CDR1 SGHTA, CDR2 FQGNSA. The CDR3 sequence is 15 residues long. CDR3 loop: CASSPAGGHTDTQYF. CDR3 DNA sequence: TGTGCCAGCAGCCCAGCTGGGGGGCACACAGATACGCAGTATTTT.

V is TRBV6-6 and J is TRBJ2-1; TRBD2 matches 7 bases. The V and J ends lost 6 bases and 7 bases, in that order; junction bases with no gene match: 18. Germline V gives CDR1 MNHNY, CDR2 SVGAGI (reference sequence). This CDR3 has 17 amino acids. The CDR3 protein is CASSTGLAVFPGNEQFF. DNA of the CDR3: TGTGCCAGCAGCACGGGGCTAGCGGTCTTCCCAGGTAATGAGCAGTTCTTC.

This clonotype was observed a handful of times. The genes are TRBV6-6 and TRBJ2-4, with D maybe TRBD1 (5 bases). This CDR3 is built from 15 residues. Germline CDR1 MNHNY, CDR2 SVGAGI (reference sequence). V dropped 5 bases and J dropped 1 base, with 12 bases sitting between them. CDR3 nucleotide sequence: TGTGCCAGCAGTCTTAGGGGTGCGGCCAAAAACATTCAGTACTTC. The encoded protein is CASSLRGAAKNIQYF.

V gene TRBV20-1 combines with J gene TRBJ1-5, with a possible D match to TRBD1 (6 bases). The CDR3 runs to 14 residues. Germline assignment: CDR1 DFQATT and CDR2 SNEGSKA (reference sequence). The CDR3 DNA follows: TGCAGCATTGTGGGACACAATAGCAATCAGCCCCAGCATTTT. Amino acids: CSIVGHNSNQPQHF.

Many counts were recorded for this clonotype. The J gene is TRBJ2-7, the V gene TRBV5-1, with D maybe TRBD1 (6 bases). CDR3 size: 15 residues. V lost 0 bases and J lost 1, with 11 bases in between. CDR1 and CDR2 from the germline V gene are SGHRS and YFSETQ. The CDR3 DNA sequence: TGCGCCAGCAGCTTGGCGGGCAGGGGATCCTACGAGCAGTACTTC. As protein: CASSLAGRGSYEQYF.

This rearrangement joins TRBV7-9 to TRBJ1-3; D gene ambiguous. Looked up from germline, CDR1 is SEHNR and CDR2 is FQNEAQ (reference sequence). The CDR3 runs to 14 residues. V lost 5 bases, J lost 0 bases, and 8 bases lay in between. The CDR3 DNA reads as TGTGCCAGCAGCATCGGAGCCTCTGGAAACACCATATATTTT. This translates into CASSIGASGNTIYF. The variable domain in full, with the rest retrieved from reference TRBV7-9 and TRBJ1-3, is DTGVSQNPRHKITKRGQNVTFRCDPISEHNRLYWYRQTLGQGPEFLTYFQNEAQLEKSRLLSDRFSAERPKGSFSTLEIQRTEQGDSAMYLCASSIGASGNTIYFGEGSWLTVV.

This clonotype has a handful of counts. V gene TRBV9 combines with J gene TRBJ2-3; D is unclear. The CDR3 loop spans 14 amino acids. The germline CDR1 and CDR2 sequences are SGDLS and YYNGEE. V lost 0 bases, J lost 4 bases, and 9 bases lay in between. CDR3 bases: TGTGCCAGCAGCGTAGGAGTTCTCTCAGATACGCAGTATTTT. Residues: CASSVGVLSDTQYF.

This clonotype was counted ten times or more. The chain recombines TRBV4-3 with TRBJ2-3; D not certain. V lost 1 base and J lost 0, with 11 bases in between. The CDR3 runs to 16 residues. Per the germline V gene, CDR1 is LGHNA and CDR2 is YSLEER. The CDR3 sequence is CASSQALEPSTDTQYF. The CDR3 bases are TGCGCCAGCAGCCAAGCCCTTGAGCCGAGCACAGATACGCAGTATTTT.

Many counts were recorded for this clonotype. The chain links TRBV2 to TRBJ2-5; 7 bases map to TRBD1. Germline assignment: CDR1 SNHLY and CDR2 FYNNEI. V shed 3 bases, J shed 5 bases, and the junction held 6 bases outside the gene matches. This CDR3 spans 14 amino acids. DNA for the CDR3: TGTGCCAGCAGTGACTGGGAACAGGGGGAGACCCAGTACTTC. It codes for CASSDWEQGETQYF.

This clonotype has ten or more counts. V gene TRBV5-1 combines with J gene TRBJ1-1; 9 bases agree with TRBD1. The CDR3 sequence is 15 residues long. Trimming removed 4 bases from V and 3 bases from J; junction bases left unmatched: 7. Germline lookup yields CDR1 SGHRS and CDR2 YFSETQ. The CDR3 protein is CASSPDRGIHTEAFF. CDR3 coding DNA: TGCGCCAGCAGCCCGGACAGGGGAATTCACACTGAAGCTTTCTTT.

This clonotype has a count of ten or more. The chain is built from TRBV12-3 or TRBV12-4 and TRBJ2-7, with TRBD1 identical over 9 bases. This CDR3 is built from 13 residues. J lost 5 bases, V lost 1 base, and 0 bases had no gene match. The CDR3 DNA sequence: TGTGCCAGCAGTTTAGGGGACAGGGACGAGCAGTACGTC. As protein: CASSLGDRDEQYV.

Many counts were recorded for this clonotype. This chain's CDR3 is CAISSFDRERRETQYF. The CDR3 DNA follows: TGTGCCATCAGTTCTTTCGACCGTGAGCGAAGAGAGACCCAGTACTTC. The genes are TRBV10-3 and TRBJ2-5; D gene uncertain. CDR1 ENHRY and CDR2 SYGVKD come from the germline V gene. Deletions cut 5 bases from V and 4 bases from J, with 20 bases between. The CDR3 sequence is 16 residues long.

Many counts were recorded for this clonotype. The gene calls are TRBV2 and TRBJ1-1; TRBD1 might be the D (5 bases). CDR1 and CDR2 (germline): SNHLY, FYNNEI. Trimming shortened V by 11 bases and J by 3 bases, and 19 bases separated the two germline ends. The CDR3 consists of 14 residues. The CDR3 DNA is TGTGCCTGCCAATCAATCGGGGCCGACACTGAAGCTTTCTTT. Amino acids: CACQSIGADTEAFF.